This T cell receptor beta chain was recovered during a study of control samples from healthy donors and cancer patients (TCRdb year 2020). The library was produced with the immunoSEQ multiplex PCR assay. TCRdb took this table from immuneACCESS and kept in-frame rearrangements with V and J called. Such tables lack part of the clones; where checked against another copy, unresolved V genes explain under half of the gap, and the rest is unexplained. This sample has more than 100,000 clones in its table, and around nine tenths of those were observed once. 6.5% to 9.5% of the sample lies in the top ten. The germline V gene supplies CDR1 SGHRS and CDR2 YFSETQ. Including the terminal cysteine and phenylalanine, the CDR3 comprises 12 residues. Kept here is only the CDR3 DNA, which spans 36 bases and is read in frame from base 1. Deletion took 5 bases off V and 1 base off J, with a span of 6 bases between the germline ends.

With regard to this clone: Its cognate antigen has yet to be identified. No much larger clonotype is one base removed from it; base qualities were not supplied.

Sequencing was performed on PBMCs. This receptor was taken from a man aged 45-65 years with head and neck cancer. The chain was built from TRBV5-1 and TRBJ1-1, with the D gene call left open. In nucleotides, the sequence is TGCGCCAGCAGTTGGGGGAACACTGAAGCTTTCTTT. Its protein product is CASSWGNTEAFF.